This is a list of T cell receptor beta chains from one sample in a study of blood T cell repertoires in COVID-19. The repertoire was sequenced with immunoSEQ multiplex PCR; TCRdb's copy has only in-frame clones and lacks some. The data hold a few hundred thousand clones, with more than 85% observed a single time. The sample consisted of PBMCs or T cells enriched from blood (not recorded which). The receptors shown here come from a woman aged 25 to 39 who had recovered from COVID-19. Each CDR3 is given with its conserved first and last residue. Each record gives: clone size, J gene, V gene, CDR3 length, D gene, CDR3 DNA, CDR3 protein. A D gene is named only where the DNA matches it firmly. Only part of the rows carry a size: once, few, many, or a class if the clone is expanded.

>.|TRBJ2-6|TRBV30|18|.
TGTGCCTGGAGTCGGGGTACGACCTCTAGCTCTGGGGCCAACGTCCTGACTTTC
CAWSRGTTSSSGANVLTF
>.|TRBJ2-1|TRBV5-4|15|TRBD2
TGTGCCAGCAGCCGGACTAGCGAGCCTTACAATGAGCAGTTCTTC
CASSRTSEPYNEQFF
>.|TRBJ2-7|TRBV29-1|12|TRBD2
TGCAGCGCTGGGACTAGCGGCTACGAGCAGTACTTC
CSAGTSGYEQYF
>.|TRBJ2-7|TRBV18|15|TRBD1
TGTGCCAGCTCACCCTCTGGGACAGGGGGGTACGAGCAGTACTTC
CASSPSGTGGYEQYF
>.|TRBJ1-2|TRBV7-8|14|.
TGTGCCAGCAGCTTAGCGGCGGGGTATGATGGCTACACCTTC
CASSLAAGYDGYTF
>.|TRBJ2-7|TRBV27|14|TRBD2
TGTGCCAGCGCAGAGCGGGGGCGACCCTACGAGCAGTACTTC
CASAERGRPYEQYF
>.|TRBJ2-7|TRBV27|14|TRBD1
TGTGCCAGCAGTTTCTTTGACAGGGCCTACGAGCAGTACTTC
CASSFFDRAYEQYF
>.|TRBJ1-6|TRBV9|13|.
TGTGCCAGCAGCGTCGGCAGGGCTTCACCCCTCCACTTT
CASSVGRASPLHF
>.|TRBJ1-1|TRBV9|15|.
TGTGCCAGCAGCGTGGGCGGGGTGGAGAACACTGAAGCTTTCTTT
CASSVGGVENTEAFF
>once|TRBJ1-4|TRBV15|16|TRBD1
TGTGCCACCAGCAGGAACAGGGGGCGAAGGGAGGAAAAACTGTTTTTT
CATSRNRGRREEKLFF
>.|TRBJ2-1|TRBV7-9|16|.
TGTGCCAGCAGCTCACTCGTTCTTAAAAATTACAATGAGCAGTTCTTC
CASSSLVLKNYNEQFF
>.|TRBJ2-1|TRBV9|19|TRBD2
TGTGCCAGCAGCGACACTCCCCATGGGGGGACTAGGGCGTACAACGAGCAGTTCTTC
CASSDTPHGGTRAYNEQFF
>.|TRBJ1-5|TRBV28|14|.
TGTGCCAGCAGTTCGACAGGTAGCAATCAGCCCCAGCATTTT
CASSSTGSNQPQHF
>.|TRBJ2-7|TRBV6-5|11|.
TGTGCCAGCAGTTCCGAGGATCAGCAGTACTTC
CASSSEDQQYF
>.|TRBJ1-5|TRBV2|14|TRBD1
TGTGCCAGCAGCTACGGACAGGGGGATCAGCCCCAGCATTTT
CASSYGQGDQPQHF
>once|TRBJ1-4|TRBV19|17|TRBD1
TGTGCCAGTAGTCCCGGGACAGGGATTGCAACTAATGAAAAACTGTTTTTT
CASSPGTGIATNEKLFF
>.|TRBJ2-1|TRBV3-1/TRBV3-2|13|.
TGTGCCAGCAGCCGATCAGCGATGATAGAGCAGTTCTTC
CASSRSAMIEQFF
>.|TRBJ2-1|TRBV3-1/TRBV3-2|13|.
TGTGCCAGCAGCCAAGATCCTCGGCGGGAGCAGTTCTTC
CASSQDPRREQFF
>.|TRBJ1-3|TRBV7-8|15|.
TGTGCCAGCAGCTTAGCCGGCTGGAATAGAGGCACCATATATTTT
CASSLAGWNRGTIYF
>.|TRBJ1-1|TRBV7-9|15|.
TGTGCCAGCAGCTTAGCGACGGGTATGAACACTGAAGCTTTCTTT
CASSLATGMNTEAFF
>.|TRBJ1-6|TRBV4-1|15|.
TGCGCCAGCAGCTTACTACCGGGTCAACATTCACCCCTCCACTTT
CASSLLPGQHSPLHF
>.|TRBJ2-7|TRBV29-1|16|TRBD1
TGCAGCGTTGAGGTGGGGACAGGCACCGTGCCCTACGAGCAGTACTTC
CSVEVGTGTVPYEQYF
>.|TRBJ1-6|TRBV12-3/TRBV12-4|12|.
TGTGCCAGCTGGTCAGGGTATTCACCCCTCCACTTT
CASWSGYSPLHF
>.|TRBJ2-2|TRBV7-9|17|.
TGTGCCAGCAGCTGGAGGGCTGGACACACGAACACCGGGGAGCTGTTTTTT
CASSWRAGHTNTGELFF
>.|TRBJ2-5|TRBV24-1|14|TRBD2
TGTGCCACCAGTGGAAGAGCGGGAGTAGAGACCCAGTACTTC
CATSGRAGVETQYF
>.|TRBJ2-5|TRBV6-5|15|TRBD2
TGTGCCAGCAGTCGCCGACTAGCGGAGGGGGAGACCCAGTACTTC
CASSRRLAEGETQYF